Following are 17 T cell receptor beta chains from one sample sequenced in a study of blood T cell repertoires in COVID-19. Repertoires were generated with immunoSEQ multiplex PCR, while TCRdb's copy carries only in-frame clones and drops some. The data show around 49,000 clones, around 80% seen once. The material sequenced was PBMCs or T cells enriched from blood (not recorded which). The origin of the receptors is a woman aged 50 to 60 with acute COVID-19.

This clone appeared once. The V gene is TRBV6-4, the J gene TRBJ1-2, with TRBD1 matching over 12 bases. V gave up 7 bases and J gave up 8 bases; unmatched junction bases: 11. The CDR3 totals 15 residues. From germline, CDR1 is MRHNA and CDR2 SNTAGT. The DNA of the CDR3 is TGTGCCAGCAACGTGGGGGACAGGGGGCAATCGGGCTACACCTTC. Protein product: CASNVGDRGQSGYTF.

The chain joins TRBV10-3 to TRBJ2-1, with 7 bases fitting TRBD2. Germline V CDR1 and CDR2: ENHRY, SYGVKD. V was clipped by 0 bases and J by 4 bases; unmatched bases: 6. There are 16 residues in the CDR3. The CDR3 nucleotides are TGTGCCATCAGTGAGTCAGGGTGGGGAGGGTACAATGAGCAGTTCTTC. Its translation is CAISESGWGGYNEQFF.

The chain uses TRBV12-3 or TRBV12-4 and TRBJ2-1; D is perhaps TRBD1 (6 bases). With 6 bases removed from V and 6 bases from J, the gap between germline ends came to 9 bases. The length of the CDR3 is 12 residues. The CDR3, as DNA: TGTGCCAGCAGGGAAGGGGGCAATGAGCAGTTCTTC. Its translation is CASREGGNEQFF.

This chain connects TRBV6-6 to TRBJ1-1; 11 positions agree with TRBD1. Trimming at V came to 5 bases and at J to 2 bases, leaving 7 bases not matched to a gene. CDR1 and CDR2 from the germline V gene are MNHNY and SVGAGI (reference sequence). The CDR3 runs to 16 residues. DNA of the CDR3: TGTGCCAGCAGTCCTAAGGACAGGGGGCACAACACTGAAGCTTTCTTT. Translation gives CASSPKDRGHNTEAFF.

The chain links TRBV19 to TRBJ1-5; 9 bases line up with TRBD1. The CDR3 spans 13 residues. Trimming removed 5 bases from V and 5 bases from J; junction bases left unmatched: 1. Germline values: CDR1 LNHDA, CDR2 SQIVND (reference sequence). This CDR3 is CASSWTGDQPQHF. As DNA, the CDR3 is TGTGCCAGTAGTTGGACAGGGGATCAGCCCCAGCATTTT.

The V gene is TRBV28, the J gene TRBJ1-1; unclear D gene. V dropped 6 bases and J dropped 0 bases, with 14 bases sitting between them. The CDR3 spans 15 residues. The germline V gene has CDR1 MDHEN and CDR2 SYDVKM. DNA for the CDR3: TGTGCCAGCAGGGAGGAGAGTCACATGAACACTGAAGCTTTCTTT. It is translated as CASREESHMNTEAFF.

The chain employs TRBV6-5 and TRBJ1-3; D is unresolved. The CDR3 sequence is 14 residues long. V lost 6 bases and J lost 0, with 9 bases in between. Germline V gene data show CDR1 as MNHEY and CDR2 as SVGAGI. CDR3 in DNA: TGTGCCAGCAGAGATCGGGGCTCTGGAAACACCATATATTTT. Its translation: CASRDRGSGNTIYF.

The CDR3 DNA sequence: TGTGCCAGCAGTCCCGGCGTGCAGGCCGCCGGAGAGCAGTTCTTC. Translated: CASSPGVQAAGEQFF. V usage is TRBV7-2 and J usage is TRBJ2-1, with unresolved D. Trimming took off 6 bases at V and 10 bases at J, with 22 bases between the two ends. CDR3 length equals 15 residues. Germline lookup yields CDR1 SGHTA and CDR2 FQGNSA.

This chain uses TRBV6-2 or TRBV6-3 with TRBJ2-7, with D possibly TRBD2 on 5 matching bases. Germline-derived CDR1 and CDR2 are MNHEY and SVGEGT. V lost 2 bases to trimming and J lost 4 bases, with 9 bases between them. The CDR3 has 13 residues. Written as DNA, the CDR3 is TGTGCCAGCAGTTACCGTGAGGGATACGAGCAGTACTTC. Its translation is CASSYREGYEQYF.

This chain joins TRBV6-5 and TRBJ1-1, with 7 bases lining up with TRBD1. Germline CDR1 MNHEY, CDR2 SVGAGI. The CDR3 covers 14 residues. Trimming cost V 6 bases and J 1 base; bases outside gene matches: 5. The CDR3 sequence: CASSLTGRNTEAFF. CDR3 nucleotides: TGTGCCAGCAGCTTGACAGGGAGGAACACTGAAGCTTTCTTT.

J is TRBJ2-3 and V is TRBV13; 11 bases fit TRBD2. J lost 4 bases, V lost 3 bases, and 3 bases had no gene match. Germline lookup yields CDR1 PRHDT and CDR2 FYEKMQ (reference sequence). CDR3 length equals 15 residues. The CDR3 spells CASSLTSGEADTQYF. The DNA of the CDR3 is TGTGCCAGCAGCTTGACTAGCGGGGAGGCAGATACGCAGTATTTT. Filled out from reference TRBV13 and TRBJ2-3, the complete variable domain reads AAGVIQSPRHLIKEKRETATLKCYPIPRHDTVYWYQQGPGQDPQFLISFYEKMQSDKGSIPDRFSAQQFSDYHSELNMSSLELGDSALYFCASSLTSGEADTQYFGPGTRLTVL.

Relative to its sample, this clone is medium-sized. The chain joins TRBV7-2 to TRBJ2-7; 7 nucleotides line up with TRBD1. V shed 0 bases and J 2 bases; nucleotides not matched to a gene: 4. The CDR3 is made up of 15 amino acids. The germline gives CDR1 SGHTA, CDR2 FQGNSA. CDR3 region: CASSLAFTGAYEQYF. CDR3 DNA sequence: TGTGCCAGCAGCTTAGCGTTTACAGGGGCCTACGAGCAGTACTTC. The full variable domain, rest sourced from reference TRBV7-2 and TRBJ2-7, is GAGVSQSPSNKVTEKGKDVELRCDPISGHTALYWYRQSLGQGLEFLIYFQGNSAPDKSGLPSDRFSAERTGGSVSTLTIQRTQQEDSAVYLCASSLAFTGAYEQYFGPGTRLTVT.

The gene calls are TRBV12-3 or TRBV12-4 and TRBJ2-3, with 8 bases aligning to TRBD2. The V gene end was trimmed by 6 bases and the J gene end by 5 bases; junction bases not matched to a gene: 4. The CDR3 covers 13 residues. In DNA form, the CDR3 reads TGTGCCAGCAGCGGGGGGGCCGGAGATACGCAGTATTTT. Its protein product is CASSGGAGDTQYF.

The V gene is TRBV5-1, the J gene TRBJ2-1; no clear D gene. Germline assignment: CDR1 SGHRS and CDR2 YFSETQ. CDR3 length: 15 residues. V shed 3 bases and J shed 0 bases, with 10 bases lying between them. CDR3 coding DNA: TGCGCCAGCAGCTCTCGCGCGAGCTCCTACAATGAGCAGTTCTTC. Encoded protein: CASSSRASSYNEQFF.

This clone was counted a few times. The chain uses TRBV5-4 and TRBJ1-1; maybe TRBD1 (6 bases). Trimming took 0 bases from V and 1 from J, leaving 7 bases between them. Germline assignment: CDR1 SGHNT and CDR2 YYREEE (reference sequence). This CDR3 is 14 amino acids long. The CDR3 reads CASSLGQANTEAFF. CDR3 coding DNA: TGTGCCAGCAGCTTGGGACAGGCGAACACTGAAGCTTTCTTT.

This chain joins TRBV18 and TRBJ2-7; possible D gene TRBD1, 6 bases. Trimming cost V 6 bases and J 3 bases, with 12 bases left between them. Germline V gives CDR1 KGHSH, CDR2 LQKENI. The CDR3 loop spans 13 amino acids. CDR3 region: CASSPGQNYEQYF. In nucleotides, the CDR3 is TGTGCCAGCTCGCCCGGACAGAACTACGAGCAGTACTTC.

The V and J genes are TRBV25-1 and TRBJ2-5; TRBD1 aligns across 7 bases. The CDR3 has 17 amino acids. Germline V gene sequence: CDR1 MGHDK, CDR2 SYGVNS. Trimming removed 4 bases from V and 0 bases from J; junction bases left unmatched: 11. This CDR3 reads CASSANPGDRHQETQYF. The CDR3 nucleotides are TGTGCCAGCAGTGCTAATCCCGGGGACAGACACCAAGAGACCCAGTACTTC.